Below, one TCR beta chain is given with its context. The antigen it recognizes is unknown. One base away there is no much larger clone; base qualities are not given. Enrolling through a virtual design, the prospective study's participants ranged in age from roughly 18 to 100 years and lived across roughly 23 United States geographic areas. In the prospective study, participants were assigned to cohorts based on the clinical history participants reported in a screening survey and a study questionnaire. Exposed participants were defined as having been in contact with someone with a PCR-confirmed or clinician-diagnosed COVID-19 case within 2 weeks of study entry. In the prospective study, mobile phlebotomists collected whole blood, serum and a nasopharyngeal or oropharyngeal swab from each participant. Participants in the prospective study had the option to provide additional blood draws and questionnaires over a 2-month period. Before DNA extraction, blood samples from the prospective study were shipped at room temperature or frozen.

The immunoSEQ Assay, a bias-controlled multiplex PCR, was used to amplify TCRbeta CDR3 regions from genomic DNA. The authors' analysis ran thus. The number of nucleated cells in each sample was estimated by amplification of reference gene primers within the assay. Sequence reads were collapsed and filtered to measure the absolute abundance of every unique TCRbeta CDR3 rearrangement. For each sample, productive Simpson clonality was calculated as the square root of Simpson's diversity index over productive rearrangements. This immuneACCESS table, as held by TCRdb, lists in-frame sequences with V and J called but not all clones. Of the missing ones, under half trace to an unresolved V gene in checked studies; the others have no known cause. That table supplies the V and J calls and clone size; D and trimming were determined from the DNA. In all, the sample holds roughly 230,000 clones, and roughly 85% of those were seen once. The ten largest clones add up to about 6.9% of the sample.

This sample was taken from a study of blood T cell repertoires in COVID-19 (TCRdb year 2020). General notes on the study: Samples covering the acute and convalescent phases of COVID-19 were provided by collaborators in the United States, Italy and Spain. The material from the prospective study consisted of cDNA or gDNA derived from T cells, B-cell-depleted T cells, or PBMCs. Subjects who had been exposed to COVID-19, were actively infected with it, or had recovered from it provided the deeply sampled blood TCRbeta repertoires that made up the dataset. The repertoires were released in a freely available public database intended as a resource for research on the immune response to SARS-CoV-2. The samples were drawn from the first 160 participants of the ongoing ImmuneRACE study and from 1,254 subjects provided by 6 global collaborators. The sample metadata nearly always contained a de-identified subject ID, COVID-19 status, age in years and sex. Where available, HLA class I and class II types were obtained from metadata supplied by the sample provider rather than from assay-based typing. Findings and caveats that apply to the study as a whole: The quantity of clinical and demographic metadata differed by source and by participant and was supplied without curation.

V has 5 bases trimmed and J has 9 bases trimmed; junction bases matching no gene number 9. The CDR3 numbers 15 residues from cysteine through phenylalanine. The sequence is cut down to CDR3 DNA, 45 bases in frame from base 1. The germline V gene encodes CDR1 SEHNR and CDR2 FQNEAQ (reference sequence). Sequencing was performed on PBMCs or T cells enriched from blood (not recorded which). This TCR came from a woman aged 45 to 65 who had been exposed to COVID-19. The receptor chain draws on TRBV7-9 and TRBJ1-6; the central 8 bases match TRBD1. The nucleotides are TGTGCCAGCAGCCCGGAGACAGGGGCGGGTTCACCCCTCCACTTT. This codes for CASSPETGAGSPLHF.